This TCR beta chain stems from a study of control samples from healthy donors and cancer patients. Generated by immunoSEQ multiplex PCR, the TCRdb table keeps only in-frame clones and is missing some. Of 50,000 or so clones listed, roughly 94% are singletons. CDR3 length equals 14 residues. The V and J ends lost 4 bases and 6 bases, in that order; junction bases with no gene match: 7. CDR1 and CDR2 from the germline V gene are SEHNR and FQNEAQ (reference sequence). This clonotype was obtained from a man between 25 and 39 years old in good health. The sample consisted of blood. The chain recombines TRBV7-9 with TRBJ2-7; 9 bases match TRBD1. The DNA for the CDR3 is TGTGCCAGCAGCTCAACCGGGACAGGGTCCGAGCAGTACTTC. Encoded protein: CASSSTGTGSEQYF.